This T cell receptor beta chain is from a study of OX40 agonist ivuxolimab in advanced cancers. In the study overall: Ivuxolimab was an agonistic, fully human IgG2 monoclonal antibody directed against OX40 (CD134), a costimulatory receptor. The paper describes the monotherapy dose-escalation part (N = 52 patients) of the phase I trial of ivuxolimab. In the dose-escalation cohort, around four fifths of patients were male, and the mean age was 60 years with a range of roughly 23 to 79. Partial responses occurred in three dose-escalation patients, of whom one had hepatocellular carcinoma and two had cutaneous melanoma. Prior anti-PD-1, anti-PD-L1 or anti-CTLA-4 therapy was permitted, and 35% to 40% of dose-escalation patients had received checkpoint inhibitors. Of the approximately 50 dose-escalation patients, hepatocellular carcinoma was present in approximately 20, melanoma in some 15, renal cell carcinoma in 9 and head and neck cancer in 9. Intravenous ivuxolimab was administered to patients every 2 weeks at six dose levels: 0.01, 0.1, 0.3, 1.5, 3 and 10 mg/kg. The purpose of peripheral TCRbeta sequencing was to test whether ivuxolimab changed TCR sequence diversity and led to clonal T-cell expansion.

For sequencing of the TCRbeta CDR3 region, genomic DNA was extracted from the sorted cells. The immunoSEQ Assay was used to sequence the TCRbeta CDR3 regions. TCRdb's version of the immuneACCESS table is confined to in-frame rearrangements and falls short of the full clone set. An unresolved V gene accounts for under half of the shortfall where checked; the remainder is of unknown origin. This sample has 89,000 or so clones in its table, and more than 80% of those were observed once. The top ten clones comprise about 7.6% of the sample. The junction carries 12 bases between V and J, which are trimmed by 5 bases and 1 base respectively. The CDR3, from cysteine to phenylalanine, totals 14 residues. Of all the DNA, just the CDR3 is kept, 42 bases in frame from base 1. CDR1 and CDR2, looked up from the germline V gene (reference sequence), are SEHNR and FQNEAQ. Comment on this clone: Its antigen remains undetermined. Per-base quality was not reported, and no clone a single base away is much larger than it.

Paper-wide results and their limitations: Low levels of normalized T-cell clonal expansion were also seen in some nonresponding patients. After ivuxolimab, more expanded clones were found on average in CD8+ T cells than in CD4+ T cells. The antigen specificity of the clonally expanded peripheral T cells was not determined. In the 0.1-3.0 mg/kg groups, partial responders had among the lowest normalized peripheral clonal expansion, particularly in CD8+ T cells. At doses of 0.1 to 3.0 mg/kg, clonal expansion of both CD4+ and CD8+ blood T cells was observed from baseline to week 6.

The trial excluded patients who had a history of autoimmune disease or who were on systemic immunosuppression. Peripheral blood for TCR sequencing was collected from all dose cohorts at baseline, on cycle 4 day 1, and on cycle 7 day 1. The samples were taken from a phase I, first-in-human, multicenter, open-label dose-escalation trial of ivuxolimab. Adults with locally advanced or metastatic head and neck squamous cell, hepatocellular, melanoma or renal cell carcinoma were enrolled in the trial. Before TCR sequencing, CD4+ T cells and CD8+ T cells were sorted from peripheral blood as separate populations.

The receptor chain draws on TRBV7-9 and TRBJ2-7, with no D gene named confidently. Specimen: CD4+ or CD8+ T cells sorted from blood, collected in a trial of the OX40 agonist ivuxolimab. This clonotype originated in an adult with an advanced solid tumor such as melanoma, head and neck, liver or kidney cancer. Read as DNA, the sequence is TGTGCCAGCAGCCCGACCGGTCCTTCCTACGAGCAGTACTTC. Its coded protein is CASSPTGPSYEQYF.